A selection of T cell receptor beta chains follows, all from one sample in a study of radiation and T cells in renal cell carcinoma. Sequenced by immunoSEQ multiplex PCR; TCRdb stores in-frame clones only, minus some. The sample has about 22,000 clones; approximately 80% are singletons. Sequencing used blood, obtained from a patient whose treatment included radiotherapy and nephrectomy. Receptor source: a man aged 55 to 70 with renal cell carcinoma. Both conserved end residues are part of each CDR3. Each record gives: J gene, D gene, clone size, V gene, CDR3 protein, CDR3 DNA. A D gene is named only where the DNA matches it firmly. Rows may omit the clone size; those that give it use once, few, many or a size class.

J gene: TRBJ2-5; D gene: -; clone size: -; V gene: TRBV5-1; CDR3 protein: CASSLGRAPETQYF; CDR3 DNA: TGCGCCAGCAGCTTGGGGAGGGCTCCAGAGACCCAGTACTTC
J gene: TRBJ1-4; D gene: TRBD1; clone size: -; V gene: TRBV18; CDR3 protein: CASSPTGYFEKLFF; CDR3 DNA: TGTGCCAGCTCGCCGACAGGGTATTTTGAAAAACTGTTTTTT
J gene: TRBJ2-7; D gene: TRBD2; clone size: -; V gene: TRBV15; CDR3 protein: CATSSQTAGRAYEQYF; CDR3 DNA: TGTGCCACCAGCAGTCAGACAGCGGGACGAGCCTACGAGCAGTACTTC
J gene: TRBJ2-3; D gene: -; clone size: -; V gene: TRBV10-1; CDR3 protein: CASSELGEADTQYF; CDR3 DNA: TGCGCCAGCAGTGAGTTGGGGGAAGCAGATACGCAGTATTTT
J gene: TRBJ2-1; D gene: -; clone size: -; V gene: TRBV19; CDR3 protein: CASSIRVNEQFF; CDR3 DNA: TGTGCCAGTAGTATCCGCGTCAATGAGCAGTTCTTC
J gene: TRBJ2-7; D gene: TRBD1; clone size: -; V gene: TRBV10-3; CDR3 protein: CAASMAGGAYEQYF; CDR3 DNA: TGTGCCGCATCAATGGCAGGGGGCGCCTACGAGCAGTACTTC
J gene: TRBJ1-1; D gene: -; clone size: -; V gene: TRBV7-9; CDR3 protein: CASREGRTEAFF; CDR3 DNA: TGTGCCAGCAGGGAGGGTCGGACTGAAGCTTTCTTT
J gene: TRBJ2-6; D gene: -; clone size: -; V gene: TRBV5-4; CDR3 protein: CASSSLSGTGANVLTF; CDR3 DNA: TGTGCCAGCAGCTCGCTATCAGGGACTGGGGCCAACGTCCTGACTTTC
J gene: TRBJ1-4; D gene: -; clone size: -; V gene: TRBV7-9; CDR3 protein: CASSPKVGAGTNEKLFF; CDR3 DNA: TGTGCCAGCAGCCCCAAGGTGGGGGCGGGCACTAATGAAAAACTGTTTTTT
J gene: TRBJ1-2; D gene: -; clone size: -; V gene: TRBV28; CDR3 protein: CASSGVLGRTHYGYTF; CDR3 DNA: TGTGCCAGCTCAGGGGTGTTGGGACGGACCCACTATGGCTACACCTTC
J gene: TRBJ2-1; D gene: -; clone size: -; V gene: TRBV15; CDR3 protein: CATKGSSNEQFF; CDR3 DNA: TGTGCCACCAAAGGATCAAGCAATGAGCAGTTCTTC
J gene: TRBJ2-5; D gene: TRBD2; clone size: -; V gene: TRBV5-5; CDR3 protein: CASSSRTSGVQETQYF; CDR3 DNA: TGTGCCAGCAGCTCCCGGACTAGCGGAGTTCAAGAGACCCAGTACTTC
J gene: TRBJ2-1; D gene: -; clone size: medium-sized; V gene: TRBV5-1; CDR3 protein: CASSFTTGLDEQFF; CDR3 DNA: TGCGCCAGCAGCTTCACTACAGGGTTGGATGAGCAGTTCTTC
J gene: TRBJ2-5; D gene: TRBD2; clone size: -; V gene: TRBV27; CDR3 protein: CASSSGRESGETQYF; CDR3 DNA: TGTGCCAGCAGCTCCGGGCGGGAGTCAGGGGAGACCCAGTACTTC
J gene: TRBJ2-7; D gene: TRBD2; clone size: once; V gene: TRBV30; CDR3 protein: CAWRKRGRVSYEQYF; CDR3 DNA: TGTGCCTGGAGGAAACGCGGGAGGGTCTCCTACGAGCAGTACTTC
J gene: TRBJ1-1; D gene: -; clone size: -; V gene: TRBV10-2; CDR3 protein: CASSESSVSGTEAFF; CDR3 DNA: TGCGCCAGCAGTGAGTCGTCAGTATCAGGCACTGAAGCTTTCTTT
J gene: TRBJ2-7; D gene: -; clone size: -; V gene: TRBV27; CDR3 protein: CASSSRPWGEQYF; CDR3 DNA: TGTGCCAGCAGTTCCAGACCCTGGGGGGAGCAGTACTTC
J gene: TRBJ2-7; D gene: -; clone size: once; V gene: TRBV6-1; CDR3 protein: CASSDDNGLNYEQYF; CDR3 DNA: TGTGCCAGCAGCGACGACAACGGGCTAAACTACGAGCAGTACTTC
J gene: TRBJ2-7; D gene: -; clone size: once; V gene: TRBV4-1; CDR3 protein: CASSQLGGKGYEQYF; CDR3 DNA: TGCGCCAGCAGCCAACTCGGCGGGAAGGGGTACGAGCAGTACTTC
J gene: TRBJ1-2; D gene: TRBD1; clone size: -; V gene: TRBV7-9; CDR3 protein: CASSPGTGEGRGYTF; CDR3 DNA: TGTGCCAGCAGCCCGGGGACAGGGGAGGGTCGTGGCTACACCTTC
J gene: TRBJ2-7; D gene: -; clone size: -; V gene: TRBV7-6; CDR3 protein: CASSIGQSYEQYF; CDR3 DNA: TGTGCCAGCAGCATCGGACAGTCCTACGAGCAGTACTTC
J gene: TRBJ2-1; D gene: -; clone size: -; V gene: TRBV5-1; CDR3 protein: CASSLGGISSYNEQFF; CDR3 DNA: TGCGCCAGCAGCTTGGGCGGGATCAGCTCCTACAATGAGCAGTTCTTC
J gene: TRBJ2-4; D gene: TRBD1; clone size: -; V gene: TRBV11-3; CDR3 protein: CASSPTKGAENIQYF; CDR3 DNA: TGTGCCAGCAGCCCCACTAAGGGGGCCGAAAACATTCAGTACTTC
J gene: TRBJ1-1; D gene: -; clone size: -; V gene: TRBV30; CDR3 protein: CAWSVGQGTEAFF; CDR3 DNA: TGTGCCTGGAGTGTGGGTCAGGGGACTGAAGCTTTCTTT
J gene: TRBJ2-7; D gene: -; clone size: -; V gene: TRBV6-5; CDR3 protein: CASSSPTSTYEQYF; CDR3 DNA: TGTGCCAGCAGTTCCCCGACTAGTACCTACGAGCAGTACTTC
J gene: TRBJ1-5; D gene: -; clone size: -; V gene: TRBV2; CDR3 protein: CASSVTGSNQPQHF; CDR3 DNA: TGTGCCAGCAGTGTGACGGGTAGCAATCAGCCCCAGCATTTT
J gene: TRBJ2-2; D gene: TRBD2; clone size: -; V gene: TRBV5-1; CDR3 protein: CASSLTTAGVGSGELFF; CDR3 DNA: TGCGCCAGCAGCTTGACGACAGCGGGAGTTGGGTCCGGGGAGCTGTTTTTT
J gene: TRBJ2-7; D gene: -; clone size: -; V gene: TRBV10-1; CDR3 protein: CASPTRSVEQYF; CDR3 DNA: TGCGCCAGCCCGACTAGATCAGTCGAGCAGTACTTC
J gene: TRBJ2-2; D gene: -; clone size: -; V gene: TRBV19; CDR3 protein: CASSIGGAGELFF; CDR3 DNA: TGTGCCAGTAGTATAGGGGGCGCCGGGGAGCTGTTTTTT
J gene: TRBJ2-3; D gene: -; clone size: -; V gene: TRBV13; CDR3 protein: CASSQRFAGLSTDTQYF; CDR3 DNA: TGTGCCAGCAGCCAGAGGTTTGCGGGATTGAGCACAGATACGCAGTATTTT
J gene: TRBJ2-5; D gene: -; clone size: few; V gene: TRBV14; CDR3 protein: CASSQDFGTQYF; CDR3 DNA: TGTGCCAGCAGCCAAGACTTTGGGACCCAGTACTTC
J gene: TRBJ2-1; D gene: -; clone size: -; V gene: TRBV20-1; CDR3 protein: CSASNANEQFF; CDR3 DNA: TGCAGTGCTAGTAATGCCAATGAGCAGTTCTTC
J gene: TRBJ2-5; D gene: -; clone size: -; V gene: TRBV5-1; CDR3 protein: CASSLGGRDSQETQYF; CDR3 DNA: TGCGCCAGCAGCTTGGGTGGCAGGGATTCCCAAGAGACCCAGTACTTC